The clone carrying this T cell receptor beta chain has at least ten counts. Its antigen is undetermined. This record belongs to a study of T cell repertoires in cytomegalovirus infection. The V segment lost 1 base and the J segment 6 bases; nucleotides outside the gene matches: 0. The CDR3 sequence is 14 residues long. Germline lookup yields CDR1 SGHVS and CDR2 FQNEAQ. Study observations and caveats: HLA-C-restricted TCR beta clonotypes specific for CMV led the ex vivo response.

TCRdb redid the calling of the reads with MiXCR, one entry per CDR3 protein. The repertoire holds some 900,000 distinct CDR3 sequences, with approximately 29% as singletons. The chain employs TRBV7-8 and TRBJ2-4; 10 bases map to TRBD2. Sequenced material: cultured CD8+ T cells from PBMCs, taken from culture after CMV antigen stimulation. The source is a human donor in good health (CMV status not recorded). Some clones in this sample may be carry-over from other donors' samples. In nucleotides, the CDR3 is TGTGCCAGCAGCTTAGGACTAGCGGGAAACATTCAGTACTTC. Translation: CASSLGLAGNIQYF.